A single sample is the source of the 7 T cell receptor beta chains below, sequenced in a study of graft-versus-host responses after intestinal transplantation. No cognate antigen is known for these TCRs. Only in-frame clones appear in the TCRdb table, and some are missing; sequencing was by immunoSEQ multiplex PCR. The data show under 140,000 clones, over 85% seen once. The source was unstimulated CD8+ T cells sorted from spleen or lymph node cells, collected before intestinal transplant. The receptors were sampled from a human donor who received an intestinal transplant.

The gene calls are TRBV30 and TRBJ2-7, with D perhaps TRBD1 (6 bases). Trimming took 2 bases from V and 3 from J, leaving 8 bases between them. This CDR3 region has 12 residues. The germline V gene has CDR1 GTSNPN and CDR2 SVGIG (reference sequence). CDR3 sequence: CAWSRDNYEQYF. The CDR3 DNA is TGTGCCTGGAGTAGGGACAACTACGAGCAGTACTTC. Filled out from reference TRBV30 and TRBJ2-7, the complete variable domain reads SQTIHQWPATLVQPVGSPLSLECTVEGTSNPNLYWYRQAAGRGLQLLFYSVGIGQISSEVPQNLSASRPQDRQFILSSKKLLLSDSGFYLCAWSRDNYEQYFGPGTRLTVT.

The V gene is TRBV7-9, the J gene TRBJ2-7; D might be TRBD1 (5 bases). The CDR3 runs to 13 residues. V was cut by 5 bases and J by 5 bases, with 13 bases left in between. Germline V gives CDR1 SEHNR, CDR2 FQNEAQ (reference sequence). The CDR3 nucleotides read TGTGCCAGCAGCCCAGGGTCGGTGGACGAGCAGTACTTC. Translation: CASSPGSVDEQYF.

J is TRBJ2-3 and V is TRBV7-3, with 12 bases that match TRBD2. With V trimmed by 6 bases and J by 2 bases, 3 bases remained unmatched. Germline V gene sequence: CDR1 SGHTA, CDR2 FQGTGA. CDR3 length: 15 residues. CDR3 residues: CASSRTSGITDTQYF. DNA for the CDR3: TGTGCCAGCAGTCGGACTAGCGGGATCACAGATACGCAGTATTTT.

The V call is TRBV10-3, the J call TRBJ2-1; possible D gene TRBD2, 6 bases. V gave up 10 bases and J gave up 7 bases, with 20 bases separating them. In germline, CDR1 is ENHRY, CDR2 SYGVKD. The CDR3 is 14 residues long. In DNA form, the CDR3 reads TGTGCCACCCGGGGACTGTCGGGATGGAATGAGCAGTTCTTC. Encoded protein: CATRGLSGWNEQFF.

In its sample, this clone was seen a few times. The chain has TRBV28 and TRBJ1-4; no clear D. Germline values: CDR1 MDHEN, CDR2 SYDVKM. CDR3 length: 15 residues. V lost 5 bases, J lost 3 bases, and 13 bases lay in between. DNA of the CDR3: TGTGCCAGCAGTGCCCGTATTGTGGCTAATGAAAAACTGTTTTTT. It specifies CASSARIVANEKLFF.

This chain uses TRBV19 with TRBJ2-7, with TRBD2 as a possible D gene (7 bases). The germline V gene has CDR1 LNHDA and CDR2 SQIVND (reference sequence). CDR3 length: 15 amino acids. Trimming removed 3 bases from V and 3 bases from J, with 15 bases in between. The DNA for the CDR3 is TGTGCCAGTAGTATGGTGGGAGGGGGAGTCTACGAGCAGTACTTC. It translates to CASSMVGGGVYEQYF.

This chain uses TRBV7-9 with TRBJ2-7, with 10 bases lining up with TRBD2. V trimming: 3 bases; J trimming: 4 bases; junction bases outside the gene matches: 6. Germline CDR1 and CDR2: SEHNR and FQNEAQ (reference sequence). The CDR3 has 15 residues. The DNA for the CDR3 is TGTGCCAGCAGCTTGCCAACTAGCGGGATTTACGAGCAGTACTTC. It encodes CASSLPTSGIYEQYF.